This T cell receptor (beta chain) was obtained from a study of response to subunit inactivated influenza vaccine (dated by TCRdb to 2016 to 2018). With respect to the entire study: The study used deep quantitative T cell receptor repertoire profiling to track responses to a trivalent subunit inactivated influenza vaccine.

The CDR3 goes from the cysteine to the phenylalanine over 14 residues. Of the read, only the CDR3 DNA is kept; its 42 bases are in frame from base 1. The germline V gene specifies SGHTA as CDR1 and FQGNSA as CDR2. V is reduced by 5 bases and J by 6 bases, leaving a spacing of 14 bases between them. Points on this clonotype: No antigen is known for it. One base away there is no much larger clone; base qualities are not given.

The method behind the library was RT-PCR. The sequencing machine was an Illumina HiSeq 2500. TCRdb ran its own pipeline on the public reads, namely fastp trimming at Q25 and MiXCR clone calling, and kept in-frame beta chains. Rows with one shared CDR3 protein collapse into an entry with the most common genes and DNA. This sample is represented by 500,000 to 600,000 distinct CDR3 sequences; approximately 15% of them were singletons. Of the sample, less than 4% falls within the top ten clones. Broad study findings and their caveats: The authors suggested that each seasonal influenza vaccination may recruit only a limited number of new T cells.

This TCR came from a man between 50 and 75 years old who received an inactivated influenza vaccine. Donor details come from another sample of the same person, matched by shared clones. The sequence links TRBV7-2 to TRBJ2-4, with the D segment possibly TRBD1 or TRBD2, each aligning over 5 bases. Here the sequenced sample was CD4+ T cells sorted from PBMCs, taken about 23 months after vaccination. The nucleotide sequence reads TGTGCCAGCAGCCGTACCGGGACCGGAAACATTCAGTACTTC. The translation is CASSRTGTGNIQYF.